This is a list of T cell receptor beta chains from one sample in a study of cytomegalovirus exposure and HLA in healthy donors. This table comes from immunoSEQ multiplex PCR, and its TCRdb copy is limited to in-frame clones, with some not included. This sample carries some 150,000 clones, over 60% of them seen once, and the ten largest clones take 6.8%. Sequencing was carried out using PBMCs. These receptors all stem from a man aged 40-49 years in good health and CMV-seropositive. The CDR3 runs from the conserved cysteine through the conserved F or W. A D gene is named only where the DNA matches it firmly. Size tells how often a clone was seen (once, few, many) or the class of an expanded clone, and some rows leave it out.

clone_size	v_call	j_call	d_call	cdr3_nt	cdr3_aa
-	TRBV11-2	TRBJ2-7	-	TGTGCCAGCAGACGTCAGCCCCTGGACCAGACAGGAGAGCAGTACTTC	CASRRQPLDQTGEQYF
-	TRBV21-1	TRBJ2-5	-	TGTGCCAGCAGTTGGATCGGGAGGGGACAAGAGACCCAGTACTTC	CASSWIGRGQETQYF
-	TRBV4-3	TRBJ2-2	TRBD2	TGCGCCAGCAGCCGCTTAGCGGGATCGGGGAACACCGGGGAGCTGTTTTTT	CASSRLAGSGNTGELFF
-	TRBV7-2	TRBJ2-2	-	TGTGCCAGCAGCTCCGGGCCTCGAGAGGGGCTGTTTTTT	CASSSGPREGLFF
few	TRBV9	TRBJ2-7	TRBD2	TGTGCCAGCAGCGTAGGAGGCGGGAGCCCCTACGAGCAGTACTTC	CASSVGGGSPYEQYF
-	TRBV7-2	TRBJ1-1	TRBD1	TGTGCCAGCAGCTCGGGACAGACAAACACTGAAGCTTTCTTT	CASSSGQTNTEAFF
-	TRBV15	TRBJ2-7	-	TGTGCCACCAGCTGGGGGGACTACGAGCAGTACTTC	CATSWGDYEQYF
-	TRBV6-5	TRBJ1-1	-	TGTGCCAGCAAGTCCACAGGGAACACTGAAGCTTTCTTT	CASKSTGNTEAFF
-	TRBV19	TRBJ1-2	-	TGTGCCAGTACCCATACCGGGACACCCTATGGCTACACCTTC	CASTHTGTPYGYTF
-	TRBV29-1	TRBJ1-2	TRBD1	TGCAGCGTTGCCCCAGGGGGCAACTATGGCTACACCTTC	CSVAPGGNYGYTF
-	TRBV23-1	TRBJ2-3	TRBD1	TGCGCCAGCAGTCTCGGACAGGGGGTATTTATCACAGATACGCAGTATTTT	CASSLGQGVFITDTQYF
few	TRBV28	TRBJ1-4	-	TGTGCCAGCAGTCCTCAGGTGGCGTATTATGAAAAACTGTTTTTT	CASSPQVAYYEKLFF
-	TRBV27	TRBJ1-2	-	TGTGCCAGCAGTAGGACAGCCCTTTATGGCTACACCTTC	CASSRTALYGYTF
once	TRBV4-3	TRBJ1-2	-	TGCGCCAGCAGCCACCGACAGGCATTTAACTATGGCTACACCTTC	CASSHRQAFNYGYTF
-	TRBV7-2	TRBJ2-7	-	TGTGCCAGCAGCGTAGAGGGACTGCACTGCGAGCAGTACTTC	CASSVEGLHCEQYF
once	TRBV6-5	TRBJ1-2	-	TGTGCCAGCAGGAGGGAGACAGGTGGCTACACCTTC	CASRRETGGYTF
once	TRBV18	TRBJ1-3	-	TGTGCCAGCTCACGTGGACAGTTTACTGTATCTGGAAACACCATATATTTT	CASSRGQFTVSGNTIYF
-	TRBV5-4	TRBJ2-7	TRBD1	TGTGCCAGCAGCTCCGCCGGGACAGCTTTCTCCTACGAGCAGTACTTC	CASSSAGTAFSYEQYF
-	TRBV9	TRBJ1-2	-	TGTGCCAGCAGCGTAGACAGGGCGTCGCGGGGCTACACCTTC	CASSVDRASRGYTF
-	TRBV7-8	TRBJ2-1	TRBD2	TGTGCCAGCAGCTACCTAGCGGGAGTCTACAATGAGCAGTTCTTC	CASSYLAGVYNEQFF
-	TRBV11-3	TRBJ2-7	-	TGTGCCAGCAGCTTAGGGGAGAGAAATACCGAGCAGTACTTC	CASSLGERNTEQYF
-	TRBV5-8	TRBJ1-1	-	TGTGCCAGCAGCTTCCCGGAGGCTGAAGCTTTCTTT	CASSFPEAEAFF
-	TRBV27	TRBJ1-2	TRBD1	TGTGCCAGCAGGACAGGGTATCGAGGCTACACCTTC	CASRTGYRGYTF
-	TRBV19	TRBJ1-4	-	TGTGCCAGTAGTCGGACGACAGGTTTTAATGAAAAACTGTTTTTT	CASSRTTGFNEKLFF
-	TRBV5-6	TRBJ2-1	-	TGTGCCAGCAGCTTGAGTGAAATAACAGGAAAGTTCTTC	CASSLSEITGKFF
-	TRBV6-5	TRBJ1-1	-	TGTGCCAGCAGTTACTCCGGCGGGTCTGGCACTGAAGCTTTCTTT	CASSYSGGSGTEAFF
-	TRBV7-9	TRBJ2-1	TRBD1	TGTGCCAGCAGCTTAGTACAGGGGGGATACAATGAGCAGTTCTTC	CASSLVQGGYNEQFF
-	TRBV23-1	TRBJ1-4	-	TGCGCCACCTACCGGCGGAATGGTAATGAAAAACTGTTTTTT	CATYRRNGNEKLFF
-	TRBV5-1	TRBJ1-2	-	TGCGCCAGCAGCCCAATCGGGGGGATTCTGGGCTACACCTTC	CASSPIGGILGYTF
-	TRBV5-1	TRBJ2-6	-	TGCGCCAGCAGCTTGAGCCCCTCTGGGGCCAACGTCCTGACTTTC	CASSLSPSGANVLTF
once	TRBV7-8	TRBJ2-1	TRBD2	TGTGCCAGCAGCTCGGGACTAGCGGGAGAAGATGAGCAGTTCTTC	CASSSGLAGEDEQFF
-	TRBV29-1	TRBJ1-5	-	TGCAGCGTTGAAGTTCAAGGGGGGGGCAATCAGCCCCAGCATTTT	CSVEVQGGGNQPQHF
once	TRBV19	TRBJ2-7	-	TGTGCCAGTAGTATTCAGGCCCCCTACGAGCAGTACTTC	CASSIQAPYEQYF
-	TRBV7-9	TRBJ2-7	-	TGTGCCAGCAGCTTAGGATGGACAGTCTACGAGCAGTACTTC	CASSLGWTVYEQYF
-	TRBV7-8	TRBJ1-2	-	TGTGCCAGCACCGCCCCGGGGGACTATGGCTACACCTTC	CASTAPGDYGYTF
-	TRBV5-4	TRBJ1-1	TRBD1	TGTGCCAGCAGCTTCAGCGCCGGGACAGTGAACACTGAAGCTTTCTTT	CASSFSAGTVNTEAFF
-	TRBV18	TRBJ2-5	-	TGTGCCAGCTCACCACAAACAGGGATGGAGACCCAGTACTTC	CASSPQTGMETQYF
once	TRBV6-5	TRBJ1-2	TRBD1	TGTGCCAGCACTATTGTGGACAGGGGCAATGGCTACACCTTC	CASTIVDRGNGYTF